This paragraph reports one T cell receptor (beta chain). The table lists this clonotype with a count of one. This receptor's antigen is unknown. Per-base quality was not reported, and no clone a single base away is much larger than it. The library was made by 5' RACE. Sequenced using an Illumina HiSeq 2500. The second PCR ran for about 6 to 12 cycles and used a J-beta primer mix along with a sample-barcoded 5' primer. A unique molecular identifier was introduced onto each TCR beta cDNA molecule by a template-switch 5' adaptor carrying 12 random nucleotides. Each sample yielded at least 3 million CDR3-containing paired-end reads. First-strand cDNA was synthesized from all RNA with the Mint cDNA synthesis kit, primed by a TRBC-specific oligonucleotide. Following uracil-DNA glycosylase treatment, all cDNA underwent a first 18-cycle PCR with the universal primers M1SS and BC2_uni_R. The original methods were these. For normalization, 1 million high-quality reads were randomly selected from each sample, with every read carrying a distinct molecular identifier. Instead of being binned into consensus sequences, reads that shared molecular identifiers were thrown out. MiTCR, with a Q25 quality threshold and the strictest error-elimination algorithm, was used for CDR3 identification, clonotype clustering and error correction. A nonparametric unseen species model using Euler transformation provided a lower-bound estimate of total TCR beta diversity. TCRdb redid the processing of the public reads, applying fastp at Q25 and MiXCR, and retained in-frame beta chains. One record per CDR3 amino acid sequence lists the most common genes and DNA. The V and J calls were determined by TCRdb, not by the authors. The sample data list around 940,000 distinct CDR3 sequences, and 51% of these were observed just once. Over 20% of the sample is taken by the ten largest.

The donors were roughly 39 Caucasian individuals from Russia, aged roughly 6 to 90 years, who were systemically healthy. Each donor gave 8 to 10 milliliters of peripheral blood, collected into EDTA-treated Vacutainer tubes. Ficoll-Paque density-gradient centrifugation was used to isolate PBMCs, with at least 6 million obtained per sample. Trizol reagent was used to extract total RNA from the PBMCs, yielding at least 5 micrograms per sample. For every donor, flow cytometry on a PBMC aliquot measured the percentage of naive CD45RAhigh/CD27high T cells. The data are from a study of blood T cells in healthy people across ages (dated by TCRdb to between 2014 and 2017). About the full investigation: In model experiments, template switching captured about one uniquely barcoded TCR beta cDNA molecule for every two T cells. Using deep sequencing normalized with unique cDNA molecular identifiers, the study measured how TCR beta repertoire diversity changes with age. To avoid experimental bias, donors of different ages were spread randomly across the sequencing lanes. The donors were divided into four age groups: young (average approximately 17 years), middle-aged (about 39), aged (roughly 66) and long-lived (82). Two additional independent replicas of 1 million unique cDNA reads from the same blood draw were analyzed for two donors (one aged 18 to 30 and one aged 80 or older). The full study reports these points: The CMV infection status of donors was not known, potentially confounding age-related changes in expanded clonotypes. The percentage of naive T cells measured by flow cytometry correlated strongly with observed TCR beta diversity. Observed TCR beta diversity per million T cells fell roughly linearly with age, and a significant reduction was already apparent by age roughly 41. Estimates of total diversity based on one million sequenced T cells were considered lower bounds and underestimates. The long-lived group showed more naive CD4+ T cells, fewer expanded clones and increased TCR diversity than the aged group, suggesting age selection. Bulk unsorted PBMC profiling prevented conclusive comparison of naive and antigen-experienced compartments.

From the germline V gene, CDR1 is SGHAT and CDR2 is FQNNGV. CDR3 length: 12 amino acids, cysteine to phenylalanine. The sequence is cut down to CDR3 DNA, 36 bases in frame from base 1. V drops 3 bases and J drops 15 bases, leaving 15 bases in between. The receptor chain draws on TRBV11-2 and TRBJ2-1, and the D gene may be TRBD2, 5 bases matching. This TCR was sampled from a woman aged 55-75 years in good health. The sample consisted of blood. The CDR3 region has the sequence CASSLTGKRRFF. The nucleotides read TGTGCCAGCAGCTTGACGGGGAAACGGCGGTTCTTC.